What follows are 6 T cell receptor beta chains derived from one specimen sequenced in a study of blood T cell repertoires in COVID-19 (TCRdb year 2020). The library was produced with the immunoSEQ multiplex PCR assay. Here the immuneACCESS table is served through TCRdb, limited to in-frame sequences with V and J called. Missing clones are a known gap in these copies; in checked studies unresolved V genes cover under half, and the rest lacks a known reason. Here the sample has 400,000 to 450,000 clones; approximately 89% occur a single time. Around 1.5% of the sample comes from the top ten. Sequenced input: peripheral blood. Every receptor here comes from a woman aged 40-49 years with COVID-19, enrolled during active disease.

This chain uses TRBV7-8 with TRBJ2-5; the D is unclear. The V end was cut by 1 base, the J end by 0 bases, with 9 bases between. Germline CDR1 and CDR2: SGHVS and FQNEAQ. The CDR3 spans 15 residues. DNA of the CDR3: TGTGCCAGCAGCTTAGAACTACTCTACCAAGAGACCCAGTACTTC. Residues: CASSLELLYQETQYF.

The DNA for the CDR3 is TGTGCCAGCAGCTTGTACGTTTTGACGGCCCGGGAGGATGAGCAGTTCTTC. As protein: CASSLYVLTAREDEQFF. This rearrangement joins TRBV5-8 to TRBJ2-1, with TRBD2 identical over 7 bases. CDR1 and CDR2 from the germline V gene are SGHTS and YDEGEE. The V gene end was trimmed by 1 base and the J gene end by 8 bases; junction bases not matched to a gene: 15. The CDR3 consists of 17 residues.

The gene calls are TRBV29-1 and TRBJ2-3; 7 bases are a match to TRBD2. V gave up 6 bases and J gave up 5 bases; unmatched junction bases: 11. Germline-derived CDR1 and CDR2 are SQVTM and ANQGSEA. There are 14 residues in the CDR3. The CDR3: CSVSGGRAEDTQYF. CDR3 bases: TGCAGCGTCTCTGGGGGGAGGGCCGAAGATACGCAGTATTTT.

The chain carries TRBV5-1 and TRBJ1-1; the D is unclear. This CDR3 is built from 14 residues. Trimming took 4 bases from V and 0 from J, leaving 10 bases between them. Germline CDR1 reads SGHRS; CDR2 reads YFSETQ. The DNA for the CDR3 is TGCGCCAGCAGCCTCCTCCTCTTGAACACTGAAGCTTTCTTT. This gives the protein CASSLLLLNTEAFF.

CDR3 nucleotides: TGTGCCACAACCGGGACTAGCGCCTACAATGAGCAGTTCTTC. Translation gives CATTGTSAYNEQFF. V usage is TRBV7-9 and J usage is TRBJ2-1; 10 bases fit TRBD2. The CDR3 extends over 14 amino acids. V was pared by 10 bases and J by 2 bases, with 5 bases of the junction left unmatched. Germline assignment: CDR1 SEHNR and CDR2 FQNEAQ (reference sequence).

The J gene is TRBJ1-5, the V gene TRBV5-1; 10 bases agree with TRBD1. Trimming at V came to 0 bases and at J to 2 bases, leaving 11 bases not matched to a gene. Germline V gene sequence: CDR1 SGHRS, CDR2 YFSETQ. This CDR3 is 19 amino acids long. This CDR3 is CASSLADRGRVGGNQPQHF. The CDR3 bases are TGCGCCAGCAGCTTGGCCGACAGGGGGCGGGTAGGGGGCAATCAGCCCCAGCATTTT.